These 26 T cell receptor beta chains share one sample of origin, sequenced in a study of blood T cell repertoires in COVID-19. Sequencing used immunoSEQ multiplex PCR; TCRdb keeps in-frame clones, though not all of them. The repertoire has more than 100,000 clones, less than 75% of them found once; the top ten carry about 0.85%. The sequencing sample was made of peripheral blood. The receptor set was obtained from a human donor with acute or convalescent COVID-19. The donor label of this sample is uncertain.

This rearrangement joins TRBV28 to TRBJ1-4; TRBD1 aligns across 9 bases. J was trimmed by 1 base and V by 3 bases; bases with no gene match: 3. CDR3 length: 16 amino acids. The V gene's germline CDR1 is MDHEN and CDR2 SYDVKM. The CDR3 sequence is CASSLRQGVTNEKLFF. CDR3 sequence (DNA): TGTGCCAGCAGTTTGCGACAGGGGGTAACTAATGAAAAACTGTTTTTT. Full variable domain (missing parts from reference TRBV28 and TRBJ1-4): DVKVTQSSRYLVKRTGEKVFLECVQDMDHENMFWYRQDPGLGLRLIYFSYDVKMKEKGDIPEGYSVSREKKERFSLILESASTNQTSMYLCASSLRQGVTNEKLFFGSGTQLSVL.

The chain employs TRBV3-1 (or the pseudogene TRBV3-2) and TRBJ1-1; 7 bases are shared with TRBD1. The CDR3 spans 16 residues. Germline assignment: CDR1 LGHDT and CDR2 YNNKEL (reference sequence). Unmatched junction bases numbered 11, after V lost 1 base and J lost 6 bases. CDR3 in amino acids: CASSQALTGLVAEAFF. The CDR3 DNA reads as TGTGCCAGCAGCCAAGCGCTGACAGGGTTGGTCGCTGAAGCTTTCTTT.

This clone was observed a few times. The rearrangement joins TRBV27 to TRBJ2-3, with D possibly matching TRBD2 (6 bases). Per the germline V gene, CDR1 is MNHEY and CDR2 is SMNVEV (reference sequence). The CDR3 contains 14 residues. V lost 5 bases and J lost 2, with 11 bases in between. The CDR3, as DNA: TGTGCCAGCAGTCGACCGGGACTCACAGATACGCAGTATTTT. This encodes CASSRPGLTDTQYF.

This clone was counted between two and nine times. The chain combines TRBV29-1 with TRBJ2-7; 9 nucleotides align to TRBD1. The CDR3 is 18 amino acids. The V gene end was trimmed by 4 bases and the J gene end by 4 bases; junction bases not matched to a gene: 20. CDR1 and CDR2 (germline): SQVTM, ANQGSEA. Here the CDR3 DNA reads TGCAGCGTTGGACCCCCCGCCGGTCTACAGGGGGCGAAGTACGAGCAGTACTTC. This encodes CSVGPPAGLQGAKYEQYF.

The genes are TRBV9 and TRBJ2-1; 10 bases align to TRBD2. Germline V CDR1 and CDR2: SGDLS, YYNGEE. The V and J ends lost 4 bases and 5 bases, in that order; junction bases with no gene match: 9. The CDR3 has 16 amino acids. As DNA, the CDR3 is TGTGCCAGCAGCAGGGCTAGCGGGGGCCGAAACAATGAGCAGTTCTTC. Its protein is CASSRASGGRNNEQFF.

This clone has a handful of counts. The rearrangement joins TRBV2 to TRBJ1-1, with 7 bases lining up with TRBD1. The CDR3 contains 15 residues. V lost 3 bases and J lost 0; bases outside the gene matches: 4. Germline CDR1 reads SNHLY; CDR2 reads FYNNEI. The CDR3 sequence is CASSEAGTVNTEAFF. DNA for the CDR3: TGTGCCAGCAGTGAGGCGGGGACAGTGAACACTGAAGCTTTCTTT.

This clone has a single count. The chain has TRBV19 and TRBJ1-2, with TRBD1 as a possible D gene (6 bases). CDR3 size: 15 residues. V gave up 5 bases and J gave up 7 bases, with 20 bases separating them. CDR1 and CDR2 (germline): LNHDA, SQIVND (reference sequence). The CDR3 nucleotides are TGTGCCAGTAGTGGCTTCCGGACAGACACAGGTGGCTACACCTTC. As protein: CASSGFRTDTGGYTF.

CDR3 sequence reads: CASSSPSNYGYTF. The DNA of the CDR3 is TGTGCCAGCAGCTCCCCATCTAACTATGGCTACACCTTC. The chain couples TRBV5-5 to TRBJ1-2; D call uncertain. Germline V gives CDR1 SGHKS, CDR2 YYEKEE (reference sequence). The length of the CDR3 is 13 residues. V was clipped by 3 bases and J by 0 bases, with 6 bases between them.

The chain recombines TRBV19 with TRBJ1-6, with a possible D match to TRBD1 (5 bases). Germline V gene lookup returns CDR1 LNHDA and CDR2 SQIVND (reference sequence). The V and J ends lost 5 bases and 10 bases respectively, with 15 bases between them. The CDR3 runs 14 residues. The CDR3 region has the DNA TGTGCCAGTAGTGTGCAGGGAAGTTCCTCACCCCTCCACTTT. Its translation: CASSVQGSSSPLHF.

CDR3 nucleotide sequence: TGTGCCACCAGTGATTCCTCGGGACTAGCGGGCAATGAGCAGTTCTTC. It is translated as CATSDSSGLAGNEQFF. The chain couples TRBV24-1 to TRBJ2-1; 12 positions match TRBD2. The length of the CDR3 is 16 residues. The V segment lost 2 bases and the J segment 6 bases; nucleotides outside the gene matches: 4. CDR1 is KGHDR and CDR2 is SFDVKD in the germline V gene.

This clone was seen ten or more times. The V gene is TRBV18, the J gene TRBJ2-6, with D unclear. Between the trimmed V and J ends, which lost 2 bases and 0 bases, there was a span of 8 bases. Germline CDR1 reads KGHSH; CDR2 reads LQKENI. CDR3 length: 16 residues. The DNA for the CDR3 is TGTGCCAGCTCACCAACGAGGAACTCTGGGGCCAACGTCCTGACTTTC. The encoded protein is CASSPTRNSGANVLTF.

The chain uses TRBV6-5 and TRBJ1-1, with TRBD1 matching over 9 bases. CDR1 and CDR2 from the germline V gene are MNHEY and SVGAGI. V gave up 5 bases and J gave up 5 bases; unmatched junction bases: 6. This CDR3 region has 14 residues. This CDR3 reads CASSSDRGKTEAFF. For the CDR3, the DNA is TGTGCCAGCAGTAGTGACAGGGGGAAGACTGAAGCTTTCTTT.

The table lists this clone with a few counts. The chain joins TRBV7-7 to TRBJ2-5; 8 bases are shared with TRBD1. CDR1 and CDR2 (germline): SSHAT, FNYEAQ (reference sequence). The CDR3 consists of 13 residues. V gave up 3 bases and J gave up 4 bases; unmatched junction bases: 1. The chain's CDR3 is CASSFDRGETQYF. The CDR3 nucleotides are TGTGCCAGCAGCTTCGACAGGGGAGAGACCCAGTACTTC.

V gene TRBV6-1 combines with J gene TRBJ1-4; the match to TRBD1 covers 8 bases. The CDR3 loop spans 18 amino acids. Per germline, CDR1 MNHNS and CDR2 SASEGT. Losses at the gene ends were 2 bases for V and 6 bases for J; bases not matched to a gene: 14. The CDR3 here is CASSERWGPDRGDEKLFF. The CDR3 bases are TGTGCCAGCAGTGAACGGTGGGGACCCGACAGGGGCGATGAAAAACTGTTTTTT.

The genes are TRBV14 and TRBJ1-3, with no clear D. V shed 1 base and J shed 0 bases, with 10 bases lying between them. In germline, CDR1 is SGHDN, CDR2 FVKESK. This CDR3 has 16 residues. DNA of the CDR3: TGTGCCAGCAGCCAAGCCCCCACCGGCTCTGGAAACACCATATATTTT. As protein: CASSQAPTGSGNTIYF. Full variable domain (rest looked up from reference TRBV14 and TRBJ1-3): EAGVTQFPSHSVIEKGQTVTLRCDPISGHDNLYWYRRVMGKEIKFLLHFVKESKQDESGMPNNRFLAERTGGTYSTLKVQPAELEDSGVYFCASSQAPTGSGNTIYFGEGSWLTVV.

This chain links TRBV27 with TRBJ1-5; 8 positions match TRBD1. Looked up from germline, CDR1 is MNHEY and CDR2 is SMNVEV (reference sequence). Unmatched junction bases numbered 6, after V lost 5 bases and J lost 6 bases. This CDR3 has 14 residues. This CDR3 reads CASSTGGAGQPQHF. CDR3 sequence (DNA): TGTGCCAGCAGTACAGGGGGGGCCGGTCAGCCCCAGCATTTT.

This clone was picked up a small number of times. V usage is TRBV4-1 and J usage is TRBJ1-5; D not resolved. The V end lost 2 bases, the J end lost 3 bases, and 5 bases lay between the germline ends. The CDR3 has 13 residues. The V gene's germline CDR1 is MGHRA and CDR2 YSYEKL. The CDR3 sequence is CASSQLFNQPQHF. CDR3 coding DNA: TGCGCCAGCAGCCAACTCTTCAATCAGCCCCAGCATTTT.

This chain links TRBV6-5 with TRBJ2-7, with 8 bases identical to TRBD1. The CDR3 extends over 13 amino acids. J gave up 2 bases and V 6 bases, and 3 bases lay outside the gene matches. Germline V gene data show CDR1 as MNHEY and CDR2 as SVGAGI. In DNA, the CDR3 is TGTGCCAGCAGGGACAGGGCTACCTACGAGCAGTACGTC. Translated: CASRDRATYEQYV.

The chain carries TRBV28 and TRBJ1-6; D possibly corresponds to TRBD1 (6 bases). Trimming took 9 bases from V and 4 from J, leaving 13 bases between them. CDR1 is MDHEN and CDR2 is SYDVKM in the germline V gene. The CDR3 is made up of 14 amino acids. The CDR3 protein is CASSRTAYNSPLHF. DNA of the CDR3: TGTGCCAGTAGTCGGACAGCTTATAATTCACCCCTCCACTTT.

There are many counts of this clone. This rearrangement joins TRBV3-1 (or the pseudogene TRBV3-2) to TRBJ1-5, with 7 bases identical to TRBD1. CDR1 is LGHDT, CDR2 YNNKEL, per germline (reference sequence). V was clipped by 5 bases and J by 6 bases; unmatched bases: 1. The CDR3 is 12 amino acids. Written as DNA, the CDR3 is TGTGCCAGCAGCTCAGGGGGTCAGCCCCAGCATTTT. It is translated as CASSSGGQPQHF.

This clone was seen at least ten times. For the CDR3, the DNA is TGTGCCAGCAGTTACTCGAGGGTTTGGAGTGAGCTGTACGTC. Amino acids: CASSYSRVWSELYV. The chain has TRBV6-5 and TRBJ2-7, with TRBD2 as a possible D gene (5 bases). Per the germline V gene, CDR1 is MNHEY and CDR2 is SVGAGI. This CDR3 has 14 residues.

The CDR3 loop reads CASSSSGGAPNEKLFF. For the CDR3, the DNA is TGTGCCAGCAGTTCCTCAGGGGGCGCACCTAATGAAAAACTGTTTTTT. V gene TRBV6-6 combines with J gene TRBJ1-4, with 8 bases identical to TRBD1. Germline CDR1 and CDR2: MNHNY and SVGAGI (reference sequence). The V gene end was trimmed by 4 bases and the J gene end by 3 bases; junction bases not matched to a gene: 7. This CDR3 is 16 amino acids long.

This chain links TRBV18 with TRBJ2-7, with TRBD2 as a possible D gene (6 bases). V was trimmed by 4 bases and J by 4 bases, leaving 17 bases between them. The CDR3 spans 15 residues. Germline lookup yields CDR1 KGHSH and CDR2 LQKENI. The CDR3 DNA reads TGTGCCAGCTCACAGCCGGGACTGGGTAGTTACGAGCAGTACTTC. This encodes CASSQPGLGSYEQYF.

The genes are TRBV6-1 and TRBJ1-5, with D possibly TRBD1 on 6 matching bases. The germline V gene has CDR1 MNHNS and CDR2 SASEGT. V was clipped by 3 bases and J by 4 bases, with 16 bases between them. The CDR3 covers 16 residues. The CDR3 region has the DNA TGTGCCAGCAGTGAGGGTCTTGGGACACTTAATCAGCCCCAGCATTTT. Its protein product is CASSEGLGTLNQPQHF.

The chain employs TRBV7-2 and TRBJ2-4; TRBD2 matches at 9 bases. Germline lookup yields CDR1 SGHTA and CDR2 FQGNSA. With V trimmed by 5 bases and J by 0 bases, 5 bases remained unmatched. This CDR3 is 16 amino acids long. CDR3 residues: CASSQQRGVAKNIQYF. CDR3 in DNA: TGTGCCAGCAGCCAACAGCGGGGGGTAGCCAAAAACATTCAGTACTTC.

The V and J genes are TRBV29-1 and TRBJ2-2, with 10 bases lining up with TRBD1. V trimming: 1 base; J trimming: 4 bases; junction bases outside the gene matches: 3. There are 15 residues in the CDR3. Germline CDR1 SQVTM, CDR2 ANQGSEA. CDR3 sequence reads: CSVEGTGGFTGELFF. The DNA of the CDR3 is TGCAGCGTTGAAGGGACAGGGGGATTCACCGGGGAGCTGTTTTTT.